Shown below are 25 T cell receptor beta chains from a single sample sequenced in a study of blood T cell repertoires in COVID-19. The table came from immunoSEQ multiplex PCR; TCRdb's copy has only in-frame clones and leaves some out. The sample yields about 240,000 clones, about 89% seen once. Sequenced: PBMCs or T cells enriched from blood (not recorded which). The receptors were gathered from a woman in her twenties or thirties who had recovered from COVID-19.

V gene TRBV21-1 combines with J gene TRBJ1-4. TRBV21-1 is listed as a pseudogene. This CDR3 region has 14 residues. The DNA of the CDR3 is TGTGCCAGCAGCAAAGGACTGGCGGGTGAAAAACTGTTTTTT. Translated: CASSKGLAGEKLFF.

CDR3 loop: CASSPNMNTEAFF. Written as DNA, the CDR3 is TGTGCCAGCAGCCCCAACATGAACACTGAAGCTTTCTTT. The J gene is TRBJ1-1, the V gene TRBV28; no clear D gene. Germline V gene data show CDR1 as MDHEN and CDR2 as SYDVKM. Trimming took off 6 bases at V and 0 bases at J, with 8 bases between the two ends. This CDR3 is built from 13 residues.

V is TRBV19 and J is TRBJ1-1; D not certain. Germline V CDR1 and CDR2: LNHDA, SQIVND (reference sequence). The CDR3 totals 12 residues. Trimming took 5 bases from V and 7 from J, leaving 11 bases between them. The chain's CDR3 is CASSSQQSEAFF. The CDR3 nucleotides are TGTGCCAGTAGTTCCCAACAAAGTGAAGCTTTCTTT.

The rearrangement joins TRBV5-5 to TRBJ2-7, with TRBD1 matching 12 bases. With 0 bases clipped from V and 1 base from J, the junction kept 2 bases outside the gene matches. The germline gives CDR1 SGHKS, CDR2 YYEKEE (reference sequence). The CDR3 is made up of 16 amino acids. The CDR3 DNA sequence: TGTGCCAGCAGCTTGGGGGACAGGGGGCCTTCCTACGAGCAGTACTTC. It codes for CASSLGDRGPSYEQYF.

The chain joins TRBV7-6 to TRBJ1-1; 9 nucleotides agree with TRBD1. The CDR3 runs to 16 residues. In germline, CDR1 is SGHVS, CDR2 FNYEAQ. V was pared by 0 bases and J by 4 bases, with 6 bases of the junction left unmatched. The CDR3 DNA sequence: TGTGCCAGCAGCTTAGCACAGGGGGCAGATAGCACTGAAGCTTTCTTT. This encodes CASSLAQGADSTEAFF.

This clone appeared a few times. V gene TRBV11-1 combines with J gene TRBJ1-6; a weak D match, TRBD1 (5 bases). Germline V gives CDR1 SGHAT, CDR2 FQDESV (reference sequence). The V and J ends lost 2 bases and 8 bases respectively, with 13 bases between them. The CDR3 extends over 15 amino acids. The CDR3 nucleotides read TGTGCCAGCAGCTTAAGGAGGACGGGGGATTCACCCCTCCACTTT. Translated: CASSLRRTGDSPLHF. Full variable domain (outside the CDR3, taken from reference TRBV11-1 and TRBJ1-6): EAEVAQSPRYKITEKSQAVAFWCDPISGHATLYWYRQILGQGPELLVQFQDESVVDDSQLPKDRFSAERLKGVDSTLKIQPAELGDSAMYLCASSLRRTGDSPLHFGNGTRLTVT.

The rearrangement joins TRBV7-9 to TRBJ2-1; 11 bases are a match to TRBD2. CDR3 size: 18 residues. Germline V gene data show CDR1 as SEHNR and CDR2 as FQNEAQ (reference sequence). V trimming: 5 bases; J trimming: 8 bases; junction bases outside the gene matches: 17. CDR3 region: CASSLGLAGGRGRHEQFF. Written as DNA, the CDR3 is TGTGCCAGCAGCCTCGGGCTAGCGGGAGGCCGAGGTCGCCATGAGCAGTTCTTC.

The chain is built from TRBV20-1 and TRBJ2-7; 13 nucleotides match TRBD2. CDR1 DFQATT and CDR2 SNEGSKA come from the germline V gene (reference sequence). V lost 3 bases, J lost 0 bases, and 23 bases stayed unmatched. There are 22 residues in the CDR3. CDR3 protein: CSASRLWEPGLAGDWDSYEQYF. DNA of the CDR3: TGCAGTGCTAGTAGATTGTGGGAACCTGGACTAGCGGGAGATTGGGACTCCTACGAGCAGTACTTC.

This sequence joins TRBV2 and TRBJ2-5, with TRBD1 matching 7 bases. CDR3 length equals 14 residues. Trimming took 7 bases from V and 1 from J; bases not matched to a gene: 6. Germline values: CDR1 SNHLY, CDR2 FYNNEI. The CDR3 spells CASTPGQIQETQYF. The DNA of the CDR3 is TGTGCCAGCACCCCGGGACAGATCCAAGAGACCCAGTACTTC.

V usage is TRBV4-1 and J usage is TRBJ2-6; D possibly corresponds to TRBD1 (6 bases). The CDR3 contains 21 residues. Germline V gene lookup returns CDR1 MGHRA and CDR2 YSYEKL. V was trimmed by 2 bases and J by 4 bases, leaving 27 bases between them. Here the CDR3 reads CASSQKRLGGAHPGGANVLTF. Written as DNA, the CDR3 is TGCGCCAGCAGCCAAAAAAGGCTAGGGGGAGCCCACCCGGGAGGGGCCAACGTCCTGACTTTC.

The rearrangement uses TRBV5-1 and TRBJ2-1, with unresolved D. Per germline, CDR1 SGHRS and CDR2 YFSETQ. Between the trimmed V and J ends, which lost 0 bases and 0 bases, there was a span of 16 bases. The CDR3 contains 18 residues. The CDR3 nucleotides read TGCGCCAGCAGCTTGGCGTTTGGCGGAGAGAGCTCCTACAATGAGCAGTTCTTC. Residues: CASSLAFGGESSYNEQFF.

V and J are TRBV5-1 and TRBJ2-5; 10 nucleotides align to TRBD1. This CDR3 spans 15 amino acids. The V gene end was trimmed by 2 bases and the J gene end by 5 bases; junction bases not matched to a gene: 6. The germline CDR1 and CDR2 sequences are SGHRS and YFSETQ. The DNA of the CDR3 is TGCGCCAGCAGCTTAGGGACAGGGGAATGGGAGACCCAGTACTTC. This sequence encodes CASSLGTGEWETQYF. Full variable domain (outside the CDR3, taken from reference TRBV5-1 and TRBJ2-5): KAGVTQTPRYLIKTRGQQVTLSCSPISGHRSVSWYQQTPGQGLQFLFEYFSETQRNKGNFPGRFSGRQFSNSRSEMNVSTLELGDSALYLCASSLGTGEWETQYFGPGTRLLVL.

The chain combines TRBV9 with TRBJ1-1; D might be TRBD1 (6 bases). Germline V lookup: CDR1 SGDLS, CDR2 YYNGEE. The CDR3 sequence is 15 residues long. V was clipped by 4 bases and J by 0 bases, with 13 bases between them. The DNA of the CDR3 is TGTGCCAGCAGCTTACGGGACACCATGAACACTGAAGCTTTCTTT. Encoded protein: CASSLRDTMNTEAFF.

The rearrangement links TRBV9 to TRBJ2-2; the match to TRBD2 covers 9 bases. The CDR3 runs 20 residues. V lost 0 bases and J lost 6; bases outside the gene matches: 18. Germline loops: CDR1 SGDLS, CDR2 YYNGEE. The DNA of the CDR3 is TGTGCCAGCAGCGTAGGGCCCAGGGCCCATAGCGGGAGCGGAGCCGGGGAGCTGTTTTTT. It is translated as CASSVGPRAHSGSGAGELFF.

The chain uses TRBV7-2 and TRBJ2-1; 11 bases map to TRBD2. The ends lost 1 base at V and 3 bases at J; junction bases unmatched: 2. The CDR3 has 16 residues. Germline V gene lookup returns CDR1 SGHTA and CDR2 FQGNSA. As DNA, the CDR3 is TGTGCCAGCAGCTTAGACGGGACTAGCGGCTACAATGAGCAGTTCTTC. This codes for CASSLDGTSGYNEQFF.

The chain has TRBV11-2 and TRBJ1-2, with a possible D match to TRBD1 (6 bases). Deletions cut 5 bases from V and 4 bases from J, with 14 bases between. This CDR3 spans 14 amino acids. Germline V gives CDR1 SGHAT, CDR2 FQNNGV. The CDR3 coding sequence is TGTGCCAGCAGCCCCATCCGGGACACCTATGGCTACACCTTC. Translated: CASSPIRDTYGYTF. Combining the CDR3 with reference TRBV11-2 and TRBJ1-2 gives the whole variable domain EAGVAQSPRYKIIEKRQSVAFWCNPISGHATLYWYQQILGQGPKLLIQFQNNGVVDDSQLPKDRFSAERLKGVDSTLKIQPAKLEDSAVYLCASSPIRDTYGYTFGSGTRLTVV.

The V call is TRBV28, the J call TRBJ2-1, with a weak D call TRBD1 (6 bases). CDR3 size: 15 residues. The ends were cut back, 2 bases at V and 5 bases at J, with 13 bases in the middle. Germline V gene sequence: CDR1 MDHEN, CDR2 SYDVKM. The CDR3 DNA reads as TGTGCCAGCAGTTTAGGGGGACAAGTAAACAATGAGCAGTTCTTC. It translates to CASSLGGQVNNEQFF.

In its sample, this clone was seen a few times. The chain joins TRBV28 to TRBJ2-3; 8 bases align to TRBD1. The CDR3 is 15 residues long. Germline values: CDR1 MDHEN, CDR2 SYDVKM. Unmatched junction bases numbered 8, after V lost 5 bases and J lost 4 bases. CDR3 in amino acids: CASSIQGEGADTQYF. CDR3 sequence (DNA): TGTGCCAGCAGTATACAGGGGGAAGGGGCAGATACGCAGTATTTT.

The chain combines TRBV30 with TRBJ2-1, with 7 bases aligning to TRBD2. Germline V lookup: CDR1 GTSNPN, CDR2 SVGIG (reference sequence). J lost 6 bases, V lost 1 base, and 3 bases had no gene match. CDR3 size: 13 residues. DNA for the CDR3: TGTGCCTGGAGTGGCGGCGGGGGCAATGAGCAGTTCTTC. It specifies CAWSGGGGNEQFF.

V is TRBV30 and J is TRBJ2-1; 11 bases are shared with TRBD2. The V and J ends lost 1 base and 1 base, in that order; junction bases with no gene match: 6. Germline CDR1 GTSNPN, CDR2 SVGIG (reference sequence). The CDR3 extends over 17 amino acids. The CDR3 protein is CAWSAGWTSGSYNEQFF. CDR3 nucleotide sequence: TGTGCCTGGAGTGCAGGGTGGACTAGCGGGTCCTACAATGAGCAGTTCTTC.

The chain couples TRBV19 to TRBJ2-7; D may be TRBD2 (6 bases). V was trimmed by 1 base and J by 3 bases, leaving 13 bases between them. CDR1 and CDR2 from the germline V gene are LNHDA and SQIVND (reference sequence). CDR3 length: 15 amino acids. The DNA for the CDR3 is TGTGCCAGTAGTATAGGTGGCGGGAAGGTCTACGAGCAGTACTTC. As protein: CASSIGGGKVYEQYF.

The V and J genes are TRBV30 and TRBJ2-2; 10 nucleotides agree with TRBD2. The V gene end was trimmed by 5 bases and the J gene end by 6 bases; junction bases not matched to a gene: 9. Germline-derived CDR1 and CDR2 are GTSNPN and SVGIG (reference sequence). The CDR3 covers 15 residues. The chain's CDR3 is CAWGGVAGGPGELFF. As DNA, the CDR3 is TGTGCCTGGGGTGGGGTAGCGGGAGGACCCGGGGAGCTGTTTTTT.

V and J are TRBV28 and TRBJ2-3; 9 bases are shared with TRBD1. Germline values: CDR1 MDHEN, CDR2 SYDVKM. V shed 10 bases, J shed 8 bases, and the junction held 16 bases outside the gene matches. This CDR3 is built from 15 residues. The CDR3 DNA reads as TGTGCCACCAACAAACGGACAGGGGTTTACGGTACGCAGTATTTT. This codes for CATNKRTGVYGTQYF.

The chain is built from TRBV4-2 and TRBJ1-1, with D possibly matching TRBD1 (5 bases). CDR3 length: 15 residues. In germline, CDR1 is LGHNA, CDR2 YNFKEQ. Trimming removed 4 bases at V and 1 base at J, with 13 bases between. DNA of the CDR3: TGTGCCAGCAGCCTCATAGCGGGGGGGAACACTGAAGCTTTCTTT. Translated: CASSLIAGGNTEAFF.

The chain carries TRBV5-1 and TRBJ2-1, with 8 bases identical to TRBD2. This CDR3 spans 16 amino acids. The V gene's germline CDR1 is SGHRS and CDR2 YFSETQ. Trimming removed 4 bases from V and 2 bases from J; junction bases left unmatched: 8. This chain's CDR3 is CASSPSSGSAYNEQFF. CDR3 DNA: TGCGCCAGCAGCCCCTCAAGCGGGAGCGCCTACAATGAGCAGTTCTTC.